The 27 T cell receptor beta chains listed next were all sequenced from one sample in a study of blood T cell repertoires in COVID-19. Clones were read by immunoSEQ multiplex PCR, and TCRdb kept only the in-frame ones, dropping some. This table has some 490,000 clones, approximately 86% appearing once. Sequenced input: PBMCs or T cells enriched from blood (not recorded which). The source is a woman aged 55-69 years who had recovered from COVID-19.

The chain links TRBV11-2 to TRBJ2-1; weak D call: TRBD2 (5 bases). Germline V gene sequence: CDR1 SGHAT, CDR2 FQNNGV. This CDR3 comprises 15 residues. V was trimmed by 5 bases and J by 6 bases, leaving 17 bases between them. CDR3 DNA sequence: TGTGCCAGCAGCCCTACTACGGGGTTCCCCAATGAGCAGTTCTTC. It encodes CASSPTTGFPNEQFF.

V and J are TRBV7-6 and TRBJ2-1, with a possible D match to TRBD2 (6 bases). This CDR3 region has 17 residues. Trimming cost V 2 bases and J 3 bases, with 17 bases left between them. CDR1 is SGHVS, CDR2 FNYEAQ, per germline. CDR3 DNA sequence: TGTGCCAGCAGCTTACAGGCCCGTTACGGGGGCTACAATGAGCAGTTCTTC. Amino acid sequence: CASSLQARYGGYNEQFF.

The chain uses TRBV7-9 and TRBJ1-5, with D maybe TRBD1 (6 bases). The CDR3 consists of 14 residues. Trimming removed 4 bases from V and 0 bases from J, with 7 bases in between. Germline values: CDR1 SEHNR, CDR2 FQNEAQ (reference sequence). The CDR3: CASSSQGSNQPQHF. The CDR3 DNA reads TGTGCCAGCAGCTCACAGGGTAGCAATCAGCCCCAGCATTTT.

The CDR3 region is CASSAARGTDTQYF. The DNA for the CDR3 is TGTGCCAGCAGCGCCGCGCGGGGCACAGATACGCAGTATTTT. This chain uses TRBV2 with TRBJ2-3; tentative D call: TRBD2 (5 bases). Germline CDR1 SNHLY, CDR2 FYNNEI. The CDR3 runs 14 residues. The V gene lost 6 bases and the J gene lost 1 base, with 11 bases spanning the gap.

The chain combines TRBV5-1 with TRBJ2-3; D is perhaps TRBD2 (6 bases). CDR1 and CDR2 from the germline V gene are SGHRS and YFSETQ. The CDR3 totals 16 residues. Trimming took off 3 bases at V and 7 bases at J, with 21 bases between the two ends. CDR3 loop: CASSSGAGTGRNTQYF. The CDR3 DNA reads as TGCGCCAGCAGCTCGGGAGCCGGGACTGGACGGAATACGCAGTATTTT. Together with reference TRBV5-1 and TRBJ2-3, the CDR3 gives the full variable domain: KAGVTQTPRYLIKTRGQQVTLSCSPISGHRSVSWYQQTPGQGLQFLFEYFSETQRNKGNFPGRFSGRQFSNSRSEMNVSTLELGDSALYLCASSSGAGTGRNTQYFGPGTRLTVL.

This clone was recorded only once. The chain joins TRBV29-1 to TRBJ2-2; tentatively, D is TRBD2 (5 bases). The length of the CDR3 is 12 residues. V lost 6 bases and J 7 bases, leaving 12 bases between the germline ends. The germline V gene encodes CDR1 SQVTM and CDR2 ANQGSEA. The CDR3 sequence: CSVLEGVGELFF. The CDR3 nucleotides read TGCAGCGTCTTAGAGGGTGTCGGGGAGCTGTTTTTT.

This chain joins TRBV7-6 and TRBJ2-7; TRBD1 matches at 8 bases. J gave up 7 bases and V 4 bases, and 15 bases lay outside the gene matches. The CDR3 totals 16 residues. Germline values: CDR1 SGHVS, CDR2 FNYEAQ. This CDR3 reads CASSSVPGGITGEQYF. The CDR3 DNA reads as TGTGCCAGCAGCTCGGTTCCAGGGGGCATTACTGGAGAGCAGTACTTC.

The V call is TRBV10-3, the J call TRBJ1-1; 8 bases align to TRBD1. The germline CDR1 and CDR2 sequences are ENHRY and SYGVKD. Unmatched junction bases numbered 13, after V lost 5 bases and J lost 5 bases. The CDR3 extends over 16 amino acids. This CDR3 is CAISPARTGLGTEAFF. In DNA, the CDR3 is TGTGCCATCAGTCCCGCCCGGACAGGGCTGGGGACTGAAGCTTTCTTT.

In the case of this clone: The same CDR3 can be traced to other DNA sequences in this sample. V is TRBV5-1 and J is TRBJ2-2; TRBD1 might be the D (5 bases). Trimming pared 0 bases from V and 4 bases from J, leaving 7 bases between. CDR3 length: 14 residues. Looked up from germline, CDR1 is SGHRS and CDR2 is YFSETQ. This chain's CDR3 is CASSLGGSTGELFF. In DNA form, the CDR3 reads TGCGCCAGCAGCTTGGGGGGCAGCACCGGGGAGCTGTTTTTT.

V usage is TRBV11-2 and J usage is TRBJ2-5, with D possibly matching TRBD1 (5 bases). V was trimmed by 5 bases and J by 5 bases, leaving 12 bases between them. Germline assignment: CDR1 SGHAT and CDR2 FQNNGV. This CDR3 is 13 amino acids long. The CDR3 coding sequence is TGTGCCAGCAGCCAAGGGGTCGGGGAGACCCAGTACTTC. Amino acid sequence: CASSQGVGETQYF.

The chain employs TRBV11-2 and TRBJ2-2; 9 bases are a match to TRBD2. The length of the CDR3 is 16 residues. The V segment lost 6 bases and the J segment 2 bases; nucleotides outside the gene matches: 7. Germline V gene data show CDR1 as SGHAT and CDR2 as FQNNGV. CDR3 in DNA: TGTGCCAGCAGTCTTTCTAGCGGGACTAACACCGGGGAGCTGTTTTTT. Protein product: CASSLSSGTNTGELFF.

This chain joins TRBV7-6 and TRBJ2-7; possible D gene TRBD1, 6 bases. This CDR3 is built from 15 residues. Germline loops: CDR1 SGHVS, CDR2 FNYEAQ. Trimming left V 1 base short and J 6 bases short, with 16 bases between. For the CDR3, the DNA is TGTGCCAGCAGCTTAGGCATAGGACAGAAAGGCGAGCAGTACGTC. Residues: CASSLGIGQKGEQYV.

This chain connects TRBV3-1 (or the pseudogene TRBV3-2) to TRBJ2-1; TRBD1 matches at 8 bases. This CDR3 comprises 15 residues. Losses at the gene ends were 3 bases for V and 7 bases for J; bases not matched to a gene: 8. The germline CDR1 and CDR2 sequences are LGHDT and YNNKEL (reference sequence). CDR3 DNA sequence: TGTGCCAGCAGCCAGAGCAGGGGGCTCGGAAATGAGCAGTTCTTC. It yields the protein CASSQSRGLGNEQFF.

The chain employs TRBV19 and TRBJ2-5; D remains unclear. The CDR3 covers 14 residues. The V gene's germline CDR1 is LNHDA and CDR2 SQIVND (reference sequence). V lost 1 base to trimming and J lost 3 bases, with 9 bases between them. The DNA for the CDR3 is TGTGCCAGTAGTATAGTACCCCGAGAAGAGACCCAGTACTTC. Translation: CASSIVPREETQYF.

CDR3 amino acids: CASSGGARGYTF. Written as DNA, the CDR3 is TGTGCCAGCAGTGGTGGGGCCCGTGGCTACACCTTC. J is TRBJ1-2 and V is TRBV2; D may be TRBD1 (5 bases). V gave up 4 bases and J gave up 7 bases, with 10 bases separating them. Germline CDR1 is SNHLY and CDR2 is FYNNEI. The CDR3 has 12 residues.

The count of this clone is one. The chain joins TRBV6-5 to TRBJ1-3; D is possibly TRBD1 (6 bases). Trimming shortened V by 6 bases and J by 3 bases, and 12 bases separated the two germline ends. CDR1 and CDR2 from the germline V gene are MNHEY and SVGAGI. CDR3 length: 14 amino acids. CDR3 amino acids: CASSQGSVGNTIYF. The CDR3 nucleotides read TGTGCCAGCAGCCAGGGGTCTGTTGGAAACACCATATATTTT.

The CDR3 coding sequence is TGTGCCAGCAGCTTAGATATAGGAACTAGCGGGAACTACGAGCAGTACTTC. It is translated as CASSLDIGTSGNYEQYF. The chain joins TRBV11-2 to TRBJ2-7; 10 bases align to TRBD2. Germline V gives CDR1 SGHAT, CDR2 FQNNGV. There are 17 residues in the CDR3. The J segment lost 3 bases and the V segment lost 0 bases, leaving 8 bases of the junction unmatched.

The sample holds a few counts of this clone. The same CDR3 can be traced to other DNA sequences in this sample. The rearrangement links TRBV15 to TRBJ2-2, with no clear D. Trimming left V 0 bases short and J 6 bases short, with 5 bases between. CDR1 and CDR2 from the germline V gene are LNHNV and YYDKDF (reference sequence). The CDR3 is made up of 13 amino acids. The CDR3 nucleotides are TGTGCCACCAGCAGAGATCGGGCCGGGGAGCTGTTTTTT. It encodes CATSRDRAGELFF. The full variable domain, its missing parts supplied by reference TRBV15 and TRBJ2-2, is DAMVIQNPRYQVTQFGKPVTLSCSQTLNHNVMYWYQQKSSQAPKLLFHYYDKDFNNEADTPDNFQSRRPNTSFCFLDIRSPGLGDTAMYLCATSRDRAGELFFGEGSRLTVL.

About this clone: This CDR3 is also generated by other DNA sequences in the sample. The rearrangement links TRBV9 to TRBJ1-4; 8 nucleotides align to TRBD1. The CDR3 has 15 amino acids. CDR1 is SGDLS and CDR2 is YYNGEE in the germline V gene. The ends lost 2 bases at V and 2 bases at J; junction bases unmatched: 2. Written as DNA, the CDR3 is TGTGCCAGCAGCGTCCAGGGGGCCACTAATGAAAAACTGTTTTTT. It codes for CASSVQGATNEKLFF.

The table lists this clone with a count of one. This specimen includes other DNA sequences encoding the same CDR3. V is TRBV18 and J is TRBJ1-3; 7 nucleotides match TRBD1. CDR1 and CDR2 (germline): KGHSH, LQKENI. After removal of 3 bases from V and 2 bases from J, the junction contained 1 base not matched to a gene. This CDR3 is built from 14 residues. The CDR3 nucleotides are TGTGCCAGCTCACCGGGGACAGCTGGAAACACCATATATTTT. Its translation: CASSPGTAGNTIYF.

This clone has just one count. The chain carries TRBV5-5 and TRBJ1-3, with 7 bases lining up with TRBD1. Germline CDR1 SGHKS, CDR2 YYEKEE (reference sequence). The CDR3 contains 16 residues. V shed 4 bases and J 1 base; nucleotides not matched to a gene: 8. CDR3 in amino acids: CASSRTGAVSGNTIYF. CDR3 sequence (DNA): TGTGCCAGCAGCCGAACAGGGGCGGTATCTGGAAACACCATATATTTT.

The rearrangement links TRBV2 to TRBJ1-4, with D uncertain. The CDR3 runs 14 residues. Germline assignment: CDR1 SNHLY and CDR2 FYNNEI. Between the trimmed V and J ends, which lost 2 bases and 5 bases, there was a span of 9 bases. The CDR3 region has the DNA TGTGCCAGCAGTGAAAATATGCTAAATGAAAAACTGTTTTTT. It is translated as CASSENMLNEKLFF.

The chain is built from TRBV5-1 and TRBJ2-5; 7 bases are shared with TRBD2. The V gene's germline CDR1 is SGHRS and CDR2 YFSETQ. CDR3 size: 14 residues. V shed 1 base, J shed 1 base, and the junction held 1 base outside the gene matches. The CDR3 DNA reads TGCGCCAGCAGCTTGCCGGGGGGCCAAGAGACCCAGTACTTC. As protein: CASSLPGGQETQYF. The whole variable domain, filled in from reference TRBV5-1 and TRBJ2-5, reads KAGVTQTPRYLIKTRGQQVTLSCSPISGHRSVSWYQQTPGQGLQFLFEYFSETQRNKGNFPGRFSGRQFSNSRSEMNVSTLELGDSALYLCASSLPGGQETQYFGPGTRLLVL.

This clone was counted a few times. The gene calls are TRBV2 and TRBJ1-4; TRBD1 is a possible D gene (5 bases). V shed 6 bases and J shed 2 bases, with 10 bases lying between them. The CDR3 loop spans 14 amino acids. The V gene's germline CDR1 is SNHLY and CDR2 FYNNEI. CDR3 nucleotide sequence: TGTGCCAGCAGGCAGGGTGTCACTAATGAAAAACTGTTTTTT. It translates to CASRQGVTNEKLFF.

This chain connects TRBV2 to TRBJ2-5, with D possibly being TRBD1 (6 bases). From germline, CDR1 is SNHLY and CDR2 FYNNEI. This CDR3 region has 16 residues. V lost 6 bases, J lost 2 bases, and 19 bases lay in between. CDR3 DNA: TGTGCCAGCAGCAGAGAAACAGGGTCCTTTCAAGAGACCCAGTACTTC. Protein sequence: CASSRETGSFQETQYF.

V usage is TRBV12-3 or TRBV12-4 and J usage is TRBJ2-2; no reliable D call. The V gene lost 7 bases and the J gene lost 3 bases, with 6 bases spanning the gap. CDR3 length equals 12 residues. The CDR3 nucleotides are TGTGCCAGCAACAGACACACCGGGGAGCTGTTTTTT. It is translated as CASNRHTGELFF.

V is TRBV7-9 and J is TRBJ2-2, with D possibly matching TRBD1 (6 bases). The germline V gene has CDR1 SEHNR and CDR2 FQNEAQ (reference sequence). V lost 5 bases, J lost 1 base, and 14 bases lay in between. This CDR3 contains 16 residues. CDR3 DNA: TGTGCCAGCAGCCCCCTGGGGACACTGAACACCGGGGAGCTGTTTTTT. Protein product: CASSPLGTLNTGELFF.